What follows describes a single T cell receptor (beta chain). Its target is unknown. The data were obtained in a study of cytomegalovirus exposure and HLA in healthy donors. Study results and caveats: Several of the most significant clusters appeared, in a later analysis, to be linked to common viral pathogens. The study recorded 150 to 200 TCR beta chains that were cytomegalovirus-associated.

The PCR employed 60 Vbeta primers together with 13 Jbeta primers. Clones were read by immunoSEQ multiplex PCR, and TCRdb kept only the in-frame ones, dropping some. The sample totals about 55,000 clones. The CDR3 covers 15 residues. V shed 0 bases and J 1 base; nucleotides not matched to a gene: 1. Germline lookup yields CDR1 MNHEY and CDR2 SVGAGI. This chain connects TRBV6-5 to TRBJ1-1, with TRBD1 matching over 8 bases. The origin of this receptor is a man aged 50 to 59 in good health and CMV-seropositive. The sequencing input was PBMCs. This CDR3 is CASSYSGTGNTEAFF. For the CDR3, the DNA is TGTGCCAGCAGTTACTCGGGGACAGGGAACACTGAAGCTTTCTTT.